This entry concerns a single TCR beta chain. The antigen it binds to is not known. No much larger clone exists at a distance of one base, and base qualities are not known. The data were obtained in a study of vaccination effects on CD4 cells after COVID-19 (dated 2022 in TCRdb). Study-wide context: Participants received two doses of either the BNT162b2 or the mRNA-1273 mRNA SARS-CoV-2 vaccine. Pre-vaccine samples were drawn from a couple of convalescent patients 16 days and one week before the first dose, at 142 and 148 days after COVID-19 diagnosis. In both COVID-19 convalescent patients and infection-naive vaccine recipients, the study compared SARS-CoV-2 spike-specific CD4+ TCR repertoires from before mRNA vaccination with those from after it. Altogether, roughly 10 COVID-19 convalescent patients and a few SARS-CoV-2-naive healthy vaccine recipients made up the full study. The Oncomine TCR Beta short-read assay on an Illumina iSeq 100 was used to sequence cultures from other donors in the study.

Libraries were prepared through the immunoSEQ multiplex PCR assay. TCR beta CDR3 sequencing was performed on DNA from the cultured, isolated CD4+ T cells. Processing in the source paper ran as follows. Non-productive TCR sequences were removed and reads were trimmed to the CDR3 region, keeping CDR3s of at least 7 amino acids. The MANAFEST web app was used to pick out antigen-specific clonotypes by comparing their expansion in peptide wells with that in reference cultures. To be called positive, a clone needed expansion at FDR<0.05 compared with the reference and with all other wells, an odds ratio greater than 5, and a frequency greater than 0.1% in two replicate wells. Clonotypes significantly expanded in SARS-CoV-2 spike wells and in at least one common cold coronavirus spike condition were defined as cross-reactive. CDR3 similarity was assessed by Levenshtein distance using the stringdist R package, and unrooted trees were constructed with ape in R 3.6.1. Not all clones reach the TCRdb copy of this immuneACCESS table, which keeps in-frame sequences only. Checked studies attribute under half of the gap to unresolved V genes and leave the rest unexplained. The D gene and trimming were derived from the DNA, and the V and J assignments and clone size from that table. For this sample the table gives about 26,000 clones, of which around 78% were detected only once. The leading ten clones occupy about 16% of the sample.

From its cysteine to its phenylalanine, the CDR3 spans 12 amino acids. The read is trimmed to its CDR3 DNA, 36 bases read in frame from base 1. V is trimmed back by 8 bases and J by 9 bases, and the junction contains 7 bases that no gene match accounts for. What the study reported, not specific to this receptor: At late post-vaccination timepoints, both infection-induced and vaccine-induced clones showed marked clonal contraction, consistent with waning T cell responses. In convalescent patients, the post-vaccine spike-reactive repertoire consisted mainly of new vaccine-induced clones, largely distinct from infection-induced clones. The study was limited by a small number of convalescent patients and lacked early post-infection timepoints.

In the ViraFEST assay, PBMC were stimulated with viral peptide pools, and antigen-specific CD4+ T cell clonotypes were then identified by expansion using TCR sequencing. After around ten days of culture, CD4+ T cells were isolated with the EasySep CD4+ T cell isolation kit. Convalescent patients had PCR-confirmed SARS-CoV-2 infection between March and December 2020, before Alpha, Beta and Delta variants emerged in the United States. Around 2 million PBMC per well were cultured in IMDM with roughly 5% human AB serum, 8.5 to 10 IU/ml IL-2 and gentamicin, plus 10 ug/ml peptides. On days 3 and 7, half of the culture medium was replaced with fresh IL-2-containing medium. Unless noted otherwise, every peptide stimulation condition was grown in triplicate wells. Using Ficoll-Paque Plus gradient centrifugation, PBMC were separated from whole blood and then either used fresh or cryopreserved at -140C. The spike proteins of SARS-CoV-2 and of the common cold coronaviruses HCoV-NL63, HCoV-OC43 and HCoV-229E were spanned by overlapping peptide pools. The QIAamp micro DNA kit was used to extract genomic DNA from the cultured CD4+ T cells.

This specimen was CD4+ T cells from PBMCs cultured with HCoV-NL63 spike peptides, taken before COVID-19 vaccination. Taken with the paper, the label for cell subset or site translates to: HCoV-NL63 spike overlapping peptide pool stimulation. This TCR was recovered from a human donor who had a prior SARS-CoV-2 infection. Recombination linked TRBV12-3 or TRBV12-4 to TRBJ2-1; 7 bases in the junction line up with TRBD2. The CDR3 reads CASQMSGGEQFF. DNA sequence: TGTGCCAGCCAAATGTCGGGGGGTGAGCAGTTCTTC.